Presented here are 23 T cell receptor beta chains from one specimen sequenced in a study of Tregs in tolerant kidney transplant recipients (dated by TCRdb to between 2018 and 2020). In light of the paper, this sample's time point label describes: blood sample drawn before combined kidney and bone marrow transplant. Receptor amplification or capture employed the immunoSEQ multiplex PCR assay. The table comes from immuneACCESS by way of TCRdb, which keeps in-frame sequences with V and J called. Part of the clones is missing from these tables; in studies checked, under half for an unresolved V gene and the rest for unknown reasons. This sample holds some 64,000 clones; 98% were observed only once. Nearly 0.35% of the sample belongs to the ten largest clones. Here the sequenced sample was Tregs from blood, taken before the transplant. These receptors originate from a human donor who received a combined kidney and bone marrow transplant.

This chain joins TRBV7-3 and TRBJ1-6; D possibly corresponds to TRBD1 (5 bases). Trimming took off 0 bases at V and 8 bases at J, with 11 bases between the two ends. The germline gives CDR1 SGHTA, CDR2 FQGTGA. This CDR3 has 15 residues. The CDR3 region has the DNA TGTGCCAGCAGCTTAACGGCGGGGGACGATTCACCCCTCCACTTT. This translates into CASSLTAGDDSPLHF.

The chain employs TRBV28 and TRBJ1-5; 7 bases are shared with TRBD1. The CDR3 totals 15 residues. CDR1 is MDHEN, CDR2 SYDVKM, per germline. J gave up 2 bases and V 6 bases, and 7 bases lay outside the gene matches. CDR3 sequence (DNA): TGTGCCAGCAGAAAGACAGGGCGAGGCAATCAGCCCCAGCATTTT. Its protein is CASRKTGRGNQPQHF.

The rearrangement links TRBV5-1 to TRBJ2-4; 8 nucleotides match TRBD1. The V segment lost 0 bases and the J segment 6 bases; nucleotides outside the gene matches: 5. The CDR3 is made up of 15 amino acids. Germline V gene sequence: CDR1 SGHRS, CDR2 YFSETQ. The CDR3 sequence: CASSLDLGQGNIQYF. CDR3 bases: TGCGCCAGCAGCTTGGATTTAGGACAGGGAAACATTCAGTACTTC. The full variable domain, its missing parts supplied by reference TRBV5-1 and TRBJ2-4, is KAGVTQTPRYLIKTRGQQVTLSCSPISGHRSVSWYQQTPGQGLQFLFEYFSETQRNKGNFPGRFSGRQFSNSRSEMNVSTLELGDSALYLCASSLDLGQGNIQYFGAGTRLSVL.

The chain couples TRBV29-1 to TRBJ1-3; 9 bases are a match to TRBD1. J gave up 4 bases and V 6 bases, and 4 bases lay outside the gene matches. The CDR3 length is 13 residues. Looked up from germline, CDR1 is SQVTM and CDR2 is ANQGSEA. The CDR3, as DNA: TGCAGCGTAATACAGGGGGCGGGAAACACCATATATTTT. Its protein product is CSVIQGAGNTIYF. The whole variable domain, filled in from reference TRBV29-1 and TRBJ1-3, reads SAVISQKPSRDICQRGTSLTIQCQVDSQVTMMFWYRQQPGQSLTLIATANQGSEATYESGFVIDKFPISRPNLTFSTLTVSNMSPEDSSIYLCSVIQGAGNTIYFGEGSWLTVV.

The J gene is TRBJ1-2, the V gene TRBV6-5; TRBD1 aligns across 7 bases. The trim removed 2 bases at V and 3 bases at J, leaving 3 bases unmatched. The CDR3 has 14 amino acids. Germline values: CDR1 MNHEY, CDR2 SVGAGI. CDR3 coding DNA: TGTGCCAGCAGTTACCTAGGGGGCGACTATGGCTACACCTTC. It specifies CASSYLGGDYGYTF.

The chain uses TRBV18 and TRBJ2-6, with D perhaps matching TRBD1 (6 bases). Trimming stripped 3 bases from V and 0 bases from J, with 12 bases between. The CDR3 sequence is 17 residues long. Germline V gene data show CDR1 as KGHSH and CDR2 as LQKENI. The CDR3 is CASSPGAARSGANVLTF. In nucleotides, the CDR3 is TGTGCCAGCTCACCGGGGGCGGCGCGCTCTGGGGCCAACGTCCTGACTTTC.

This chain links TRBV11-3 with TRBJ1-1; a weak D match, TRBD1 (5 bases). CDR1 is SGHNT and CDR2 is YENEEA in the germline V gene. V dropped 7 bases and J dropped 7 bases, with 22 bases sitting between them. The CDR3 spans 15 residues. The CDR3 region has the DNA TGTGCCAGCACCAATTACCCCAGGGAGGGTTATGAAGCTTTCTTT. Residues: CASTNYPREGYEAFF.

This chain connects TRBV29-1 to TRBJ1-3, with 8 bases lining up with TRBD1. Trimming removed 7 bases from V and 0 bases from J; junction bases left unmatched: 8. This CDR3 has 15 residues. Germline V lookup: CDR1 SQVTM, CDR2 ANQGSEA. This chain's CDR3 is CSARQGTNSGNTIYF. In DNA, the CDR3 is TGCAGCGCCCGACAGGGGACAAACTCTGGAAACACCATATATTTT.

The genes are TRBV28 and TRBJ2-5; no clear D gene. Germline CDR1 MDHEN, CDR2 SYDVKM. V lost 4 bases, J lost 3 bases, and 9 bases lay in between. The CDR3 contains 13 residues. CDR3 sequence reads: CASSSGQEETQYF. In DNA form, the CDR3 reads TGTGCCAGCAGTTCAGGCCAAGAAGAGACCCAGTACTTC.

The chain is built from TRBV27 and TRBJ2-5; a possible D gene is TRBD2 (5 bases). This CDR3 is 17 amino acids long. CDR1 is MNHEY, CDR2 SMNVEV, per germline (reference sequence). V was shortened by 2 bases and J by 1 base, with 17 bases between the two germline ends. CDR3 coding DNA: TGTGCCAGCAGTTTAGAGCTAGCAGAAACTATCCAAGAGACCCAGTACTTC. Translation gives CASSLELAETIQETQYF.

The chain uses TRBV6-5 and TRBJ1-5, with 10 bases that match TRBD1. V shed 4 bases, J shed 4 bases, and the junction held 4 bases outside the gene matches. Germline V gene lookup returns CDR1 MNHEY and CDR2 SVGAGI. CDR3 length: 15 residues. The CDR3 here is CASSSRDRGNQPQHF. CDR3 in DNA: TGTGCCAGCAGTTCCCGGGACAGGGGTAATCAGCCCCAGCATTTT.

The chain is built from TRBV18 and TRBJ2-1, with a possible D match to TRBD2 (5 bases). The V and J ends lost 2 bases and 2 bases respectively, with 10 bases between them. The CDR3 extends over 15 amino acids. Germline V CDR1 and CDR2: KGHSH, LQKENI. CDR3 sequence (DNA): TGTGCCAGCTCACCAGTGGCGGGTACCTACAATGAGCAGTTCTTC. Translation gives CASSPVAGTYNEQFF.

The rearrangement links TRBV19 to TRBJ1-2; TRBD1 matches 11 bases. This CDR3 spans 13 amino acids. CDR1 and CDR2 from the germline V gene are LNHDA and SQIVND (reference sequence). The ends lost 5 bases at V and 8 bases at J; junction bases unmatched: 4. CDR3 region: CASSLGTGGGYTF. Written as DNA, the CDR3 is TGTGCCAGTAGTCTAGGGACAGGGGGAGGCTACACCTTC.

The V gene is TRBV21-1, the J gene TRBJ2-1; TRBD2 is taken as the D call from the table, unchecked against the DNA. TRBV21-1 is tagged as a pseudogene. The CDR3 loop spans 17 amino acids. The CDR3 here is CASSAISPVSSYNEQFF. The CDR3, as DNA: TGTGCCAGCAGCGCCATAAGCCCGGTGAGCTCCTACAATGAGCAGTTCTTC.

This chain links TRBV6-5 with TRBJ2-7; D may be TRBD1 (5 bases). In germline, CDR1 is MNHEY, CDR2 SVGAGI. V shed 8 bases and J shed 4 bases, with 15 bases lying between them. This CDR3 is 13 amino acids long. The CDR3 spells CASATAPLYEQYF. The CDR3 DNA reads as TGTGCCAGCGCGACAGCGCCACTTTACGAGCAGTACTTC.

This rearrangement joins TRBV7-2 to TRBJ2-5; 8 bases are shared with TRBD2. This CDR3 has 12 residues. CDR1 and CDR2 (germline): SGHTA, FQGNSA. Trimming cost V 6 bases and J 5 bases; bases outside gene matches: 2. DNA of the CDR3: TGTGCCAGCAGAGCGGGGGCGGAGACCCAGTACTTC. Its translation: CASRAGAETQYF.

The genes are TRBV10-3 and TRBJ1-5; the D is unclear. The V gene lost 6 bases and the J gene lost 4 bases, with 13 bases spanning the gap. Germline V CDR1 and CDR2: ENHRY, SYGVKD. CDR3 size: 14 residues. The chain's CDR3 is CAISGVWNNQPQHF. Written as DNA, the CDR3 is TGTGCCATCAGCGGGGTATGGAATAATCAGCCCCAGCATTTT.

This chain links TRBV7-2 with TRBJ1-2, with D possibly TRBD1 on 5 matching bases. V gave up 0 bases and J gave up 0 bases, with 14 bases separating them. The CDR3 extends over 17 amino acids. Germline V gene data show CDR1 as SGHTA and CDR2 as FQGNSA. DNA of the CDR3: TGTGCCAGCAGCTTAGCGCTAATGGGGCAGCCTAACTATGGCTACACCTTC. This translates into CASSLALMGQPNYGYTF.

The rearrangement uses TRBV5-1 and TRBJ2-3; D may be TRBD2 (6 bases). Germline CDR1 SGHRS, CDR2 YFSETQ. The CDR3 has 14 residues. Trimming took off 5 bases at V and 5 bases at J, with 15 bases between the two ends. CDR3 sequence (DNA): TGCGCCAGCAGTCCGGGTCCAGCGGGAGATACGCAGTATTTT. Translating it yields CASSPGPAGDTQYF. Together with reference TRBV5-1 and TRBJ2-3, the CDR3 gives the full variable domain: KAGVTQTPRYLIKTRGQQVTLSCSPISGHRSVSWYQQTPGQGLQFLFEYFSETQRNKGNFPGRFSGRQFSNSRSEMNVSTLELGDSALYLCASSPGPAGDTQYFGPGTRLTVL.

Here the CDR3 DNA reads TGTGCCAGTAGTAGGCGGGGAAACAACTATGGCTACACCTTC. Its protein is CASSRRGNNYGYTF. The chain recombines TRBV19 with TRBJ1-2; D gene unclear. CDR3 length: 14 residues. The germline V and J ends were trimmed by 4 bases and 2 bases, with 11 bases remaining between them. The germline V gene has CDR1 LNHDA and CDR2 SQIVND (reference sequence).

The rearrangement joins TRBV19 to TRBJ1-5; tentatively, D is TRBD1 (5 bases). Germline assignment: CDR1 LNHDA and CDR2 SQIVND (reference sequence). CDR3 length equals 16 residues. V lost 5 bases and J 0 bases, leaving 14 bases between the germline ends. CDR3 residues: CASSDGQPYSNQPQHF. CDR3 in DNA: TGTGCCAGTAGTGATGGACAACCCTATAGCAATCAGCCCCAGCATTTT. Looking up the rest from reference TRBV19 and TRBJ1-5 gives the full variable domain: DGGITQSPKYLFRKEGQNVTLSCEQNLNHDAMYWYRQDPGQGLRLIYYSQIVNDFQKGDIAEGYSVSREKKESFPLTVTSAQKNPTAFYLCASSDGQPYSNQPQHFGDGTRLSIL.

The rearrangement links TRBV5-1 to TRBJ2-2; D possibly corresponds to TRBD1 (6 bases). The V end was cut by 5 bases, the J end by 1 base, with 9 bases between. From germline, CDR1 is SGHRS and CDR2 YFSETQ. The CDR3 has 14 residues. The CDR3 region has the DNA TGCGCCAGCAGACAGACAGGGAACACCGGGGAGCTGTTTTTT. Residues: CASRQTGNTGELFF.

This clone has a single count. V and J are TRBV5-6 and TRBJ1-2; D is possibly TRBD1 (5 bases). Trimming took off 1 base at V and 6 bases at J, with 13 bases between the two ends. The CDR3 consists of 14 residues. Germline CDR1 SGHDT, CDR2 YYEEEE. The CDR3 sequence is CASSLYWTSNGYTF. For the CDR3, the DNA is TGTGCCAGCAGCTTGTACTGGACATCAAATGGCTACACCTTC.